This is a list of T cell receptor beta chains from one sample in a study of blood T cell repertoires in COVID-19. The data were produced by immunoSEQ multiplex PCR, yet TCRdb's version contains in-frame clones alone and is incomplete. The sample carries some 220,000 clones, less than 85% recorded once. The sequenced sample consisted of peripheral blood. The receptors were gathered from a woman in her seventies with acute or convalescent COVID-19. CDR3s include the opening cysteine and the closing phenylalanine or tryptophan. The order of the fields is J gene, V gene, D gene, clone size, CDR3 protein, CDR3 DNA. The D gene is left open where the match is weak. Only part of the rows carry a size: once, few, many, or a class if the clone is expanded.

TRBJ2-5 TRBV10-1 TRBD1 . CASSGQGRETQYF TGCGCCAGCAGTGGACAGGGAAGAGAGACCCAGTACTTC
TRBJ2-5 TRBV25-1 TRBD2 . CASSDPQGGYGETQYF TGTGCCAGCAGTGACCCCCAGGGAGGGTACGGGGAGACCCAGTACTTC
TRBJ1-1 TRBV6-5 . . CASTPGSYTEAFF TGTGCCAGCACTCCGGGGAGTTACACTGAAGCTTTCTTT
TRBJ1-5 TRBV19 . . CASTREDSNQPQHF TGTGCCAGTACCAGGGAGGATAGCAATCAGCCCCAGCATTTT
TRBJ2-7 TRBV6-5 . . CASSYRGSNYEQYF TGTGCCAGCAGTTACAGAGGGTCCAACTACGAGCAGTACTTC
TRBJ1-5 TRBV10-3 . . CAISEDTGFQPQHF TGTGCCATCAGTGAGGATACAGGGTTCCAGCCCCAGCATTTT
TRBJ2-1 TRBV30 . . CAWGARNEQFF TGTGCCTGGGGGGCCCGCAATGAGCAGTTCTTC
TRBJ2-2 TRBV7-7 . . CASSLSTTNTGELFF TGTGCCAGCAGCTTGAGCACCACGAACACCGGGGAGCTGTTTTTT
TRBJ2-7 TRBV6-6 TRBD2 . CASSGLWASGTYEQYF TGTGCCAGCAGTGGGCTTTGGGCTAGCGGGACCTACGAGCAGTACTTC
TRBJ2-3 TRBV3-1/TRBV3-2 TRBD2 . CASSRTSGVKDTQYF TGTGCCAGCAGCCGGACTAGCGGGGTGAAAGATACGCAGTATTTT
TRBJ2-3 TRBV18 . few CASSPGGGTDTQYF TGTGCCAGCTCACCCGGGGGTGGCACAGATACGCAGTATTTT
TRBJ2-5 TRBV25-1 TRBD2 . CAAWGGKGTQYF TGTGCCGCATGGGGGGGTAAGGGGACCCAGTACTTC
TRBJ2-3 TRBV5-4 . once CASSSGDLGTDTQYF TGTGCCAGCAGCTCGGGGGATTTGGGCACAGATACGCAGTATTTT
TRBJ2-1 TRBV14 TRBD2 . CASSQVRISGAYNEQFF TGTGCCAGCAGCCAAGTCCGGATTAGCGGGGCTTACAATGAGCAGTTCTTC
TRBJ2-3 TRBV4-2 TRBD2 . CASSPLAGGIDTQYF TGTGCCAGCAGCCCCTTGGCGGGGGGCATAGATACGCAGTATTTT
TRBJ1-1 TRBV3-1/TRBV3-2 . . CASSQYATGRRSTEAFF TGTGCCAGCAGCCAATACGCAACAGGTCGAAGGAGCACTGAAGCTTTCTTT
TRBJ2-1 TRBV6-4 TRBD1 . CASSDWDRGYEQFF TGTGCCAGCAGTGATTGGGACAGGGGCTATGAGCAGTTCTTC
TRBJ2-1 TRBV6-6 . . CASSALRGGSYNEQFF TGTGCCAGCAGTGCCCTTAGGGGGGGCTCCTACAATGAGCAGTTCTTC
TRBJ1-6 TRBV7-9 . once CASSLSDKGSGDINSPLHF TGTGCCAGCAGCCTCTCAGACAAGGGGTCCGGGGACATTAATTCACCCCTCCACTTT
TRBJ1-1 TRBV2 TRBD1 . CASRLTGDRYTEAFF TGTGCCAGCAGATTGACAGGGGATCGTTACACTGAAGCTTTCTTT
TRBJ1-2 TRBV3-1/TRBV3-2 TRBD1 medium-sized CASSFQGQGRNGYTF TGTGCCAGCAGCTTTCAAGGACAGGGGCGAAACGGCTACACCTTC
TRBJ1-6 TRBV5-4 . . CASSLEHGNSPLHF TGTGCCAGCAGCTTGGAACACGGGAATTCACCCCTCCACTTT
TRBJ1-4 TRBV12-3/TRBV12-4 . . CASSQRRGEKLFF TGTGCCAGCAGCCAAAGAAGGGGAGAAAAACTGTTTTTT
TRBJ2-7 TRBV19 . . CASSRRQGGKDEQYF TGTGCCAGTAGTCGCCGGCAGGGGGGTAAAGACGAGCAGTACTTC
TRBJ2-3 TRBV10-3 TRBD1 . CANNPDRDPDTQYF TGTGCCAACAACCCTGACAGGGACCCAGATACGCAGTATTTT
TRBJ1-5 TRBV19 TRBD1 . CASSANHRGPSRTPQHF TGTGCCAGTAGTGCAAACCACAGGGGCCCCTCCCGGACGCCCCAGCATTTT
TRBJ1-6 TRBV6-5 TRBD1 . CASRVQQGAKSPLHF TGTGCCAGCAGAGTACAACAGGGGGCAAAATCACCCCTCCACTTT
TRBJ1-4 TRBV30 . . CAWSVPPRWGSFNEKLFF TGTGCCTGGAGTGTACCCCCCCGATGGGGCAGCTTTAATGAAAAACTGTTTTTT
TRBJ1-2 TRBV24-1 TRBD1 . CATWDSTNYGYTF TGTGCCACGTGGGACAGCACTAACTATGGCTACACCTTC
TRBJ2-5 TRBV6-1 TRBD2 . CASSAYSSGGAGETQYF TGTGCCAGCAGTGCCTATTCTAGCGGGGGGGCCGGAGAGACCCAGTACTTC
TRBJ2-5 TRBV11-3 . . CASSLGSNQETQYF TGTGCCAGCAGCTTGGGCTCCAACCAAGAGACCCAGTACTTC
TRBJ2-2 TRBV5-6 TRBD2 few CASSLRSAGGPALFF TGTGCCAGCAGCTTGCGGTCAGCGGGGGGGCCGGCTCTGTTTTTT
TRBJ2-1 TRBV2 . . CASSYLSSSEQFF TGTGCCAGCAGTTACCTCTCTAGCAGTGAGCAGTTCTTC
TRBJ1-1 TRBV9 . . CASSVEGDTEAFF TGTGCCAGCAGCGTAGAGGGGGACACTGAAGCTTTCTTT
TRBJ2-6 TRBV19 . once CASSKAASGANVLTF TGTGCCAGTAGTAAGGCGGCCTCTGGGGCCAACGTCCTGACTTTC
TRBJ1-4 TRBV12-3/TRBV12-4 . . CASQGQTGEKLFF TGTGCCAGCCAGGGACAAACGGGGGAAAAACTGTTTTTT
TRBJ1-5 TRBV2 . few CASRAQDNQPQHF TGTGCCAGCAGAGCACAGGACAATCAGCCCCAGCATTTT
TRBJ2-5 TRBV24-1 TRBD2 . CATSDSGTSEKETQYF TGTGCCACCAGTGATTCCGGGACTAGCGAGAAAGAGACCCAGTACTTC
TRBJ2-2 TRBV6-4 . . CASRHYLNTGELFF TGTGCCAGCAGGCATTACTTAAACACCGGGGAGCTGTTTTTT
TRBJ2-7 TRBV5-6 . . CASSLDGVFKQYF TGTGCCAGCAGCTTAGACGGGGTCTTCAAGCAGTACTTC